Included here is one T cell receptor beta chain sequence, with context. The assay was immunoSEQ multiplex PCR, and TCRdb's table has in-frame clones only and misses some. The repertoire holds 78,000 or so clones, with around nine tenths as singletons. This entry comes from a study of OX40 agonist ivuxolimab in advanced cancers. V was cut by 1 base and J by 2 bases, with 12 bases left in between. CDR3 length: 15 residues. Germline CDR1 is SGHDN and CDR2 is FVKESK. Sequencing used CD4+ or CD8+ T cells sorted from blood, obtained in a trial of the OX40 agonist ivuxolimab. The chain has TRBV14 and TRBJ2-7; possibly TRBD1 for D (6 bases). This TCR derives from an adult with an advanced solid tumor such as melanoma, head and neck, liver or kidney cancer. The CDR3 region has the DNA TGTGCCAGCAGCCAAGGAAGGACAGCAACCTACGAGCAGTACTTC. This sequence encodes CASSQGRTATYEQYF.